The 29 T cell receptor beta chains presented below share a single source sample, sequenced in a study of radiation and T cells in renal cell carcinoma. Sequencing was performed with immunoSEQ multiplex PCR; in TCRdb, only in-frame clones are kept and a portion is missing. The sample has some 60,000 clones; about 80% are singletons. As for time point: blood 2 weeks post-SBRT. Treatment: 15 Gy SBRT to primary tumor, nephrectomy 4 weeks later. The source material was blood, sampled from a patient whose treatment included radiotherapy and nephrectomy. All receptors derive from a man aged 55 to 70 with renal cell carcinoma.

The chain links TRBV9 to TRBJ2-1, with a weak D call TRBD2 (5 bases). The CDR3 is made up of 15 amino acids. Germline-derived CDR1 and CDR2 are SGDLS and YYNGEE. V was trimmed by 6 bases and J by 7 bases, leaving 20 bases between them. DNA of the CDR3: TGTGCCAGCAACCCGGACGGGAAGTCAGGTAATGAGCAGTTCTTC. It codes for CASNPDGKSGNEQFF. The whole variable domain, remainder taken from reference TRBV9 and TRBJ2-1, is DSGVTQTPKHLITATGQRVTLRCSPRSGDLSVYWYQQSLDQGLQFLIQYYNGEERAKGNILERFSAQQFPDLHSELNLSSLELGDSALYFCASNPDGKSGNEQFFGPGTRLTVL.

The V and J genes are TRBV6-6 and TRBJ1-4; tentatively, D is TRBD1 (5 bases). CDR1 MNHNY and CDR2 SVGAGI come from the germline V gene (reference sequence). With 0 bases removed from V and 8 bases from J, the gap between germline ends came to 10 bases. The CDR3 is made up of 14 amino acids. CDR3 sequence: CASSYSGPGEKLFF. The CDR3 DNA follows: TGTGCCAGCAGTTACTCGGGGCCGGGAGAAAAACTGTTTTTT.

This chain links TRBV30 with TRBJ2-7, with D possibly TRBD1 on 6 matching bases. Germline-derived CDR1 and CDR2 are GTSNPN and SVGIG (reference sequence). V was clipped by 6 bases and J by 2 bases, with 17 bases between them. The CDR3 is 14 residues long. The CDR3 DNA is TGTGCCTGCGCCTCCGGAGACAGGCCCTACGAGCAGTACTTC. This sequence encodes CACASGDRPYEQYF. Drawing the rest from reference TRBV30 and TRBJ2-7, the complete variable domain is SQTIHQWPATLVQPVGSPLSLECTVEGTSNPNLYWYRQAAGRGLQLLFYSVGIGQISSEVPQNLSASRPQDRQFILSSKKLLLSDSGFYLCACASGDRPYEQYFGPGTRLTVT.

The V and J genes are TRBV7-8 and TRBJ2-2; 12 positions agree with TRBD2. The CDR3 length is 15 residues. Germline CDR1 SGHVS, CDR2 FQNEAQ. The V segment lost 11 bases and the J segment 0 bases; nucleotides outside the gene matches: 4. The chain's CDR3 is CASWTSGANTGELFF. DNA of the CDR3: TGTGCCTCCTGGACTAGCGGGGCGAACACCGGGGAGCTGTTTTTT. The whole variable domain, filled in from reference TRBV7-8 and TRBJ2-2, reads GAGVSQSPRYKVAKRGQDVALRCDPISGHVSLFWYQQALGQGPEFLTYFQNEAQLDKSGLPSDRFFAERPEGSVSTLKIQRTQQEDSAVYLCASWTSGANTGELFFGEGSRLTVL.

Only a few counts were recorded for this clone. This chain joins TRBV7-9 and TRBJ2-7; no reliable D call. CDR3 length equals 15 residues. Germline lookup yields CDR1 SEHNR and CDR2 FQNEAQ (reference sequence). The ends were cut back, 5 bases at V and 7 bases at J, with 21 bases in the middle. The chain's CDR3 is CASSRNPYPGWEQYF. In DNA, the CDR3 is TGTGCCAGCAGCCGGAATCCGTATCCAGGCTGGGAGCAGTACTTC.

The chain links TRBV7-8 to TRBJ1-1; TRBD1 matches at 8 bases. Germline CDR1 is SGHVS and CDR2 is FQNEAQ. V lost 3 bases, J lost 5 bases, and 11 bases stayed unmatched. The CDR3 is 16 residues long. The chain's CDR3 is CASSFGQGAIGTEAFF. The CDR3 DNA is TGTGCCAGCAGCTTTGGGCAGGGGGCTATTGGAACTGAAGCTTTCTTT.

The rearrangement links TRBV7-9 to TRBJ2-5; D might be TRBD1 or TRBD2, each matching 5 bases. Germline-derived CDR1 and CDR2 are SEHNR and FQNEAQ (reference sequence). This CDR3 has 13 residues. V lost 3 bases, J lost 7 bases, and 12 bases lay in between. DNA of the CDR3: TGTGCCAGCAGCTTCCGGGACCCCGGGACCCAGTACTTC. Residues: CASSFRDPGTQYF.

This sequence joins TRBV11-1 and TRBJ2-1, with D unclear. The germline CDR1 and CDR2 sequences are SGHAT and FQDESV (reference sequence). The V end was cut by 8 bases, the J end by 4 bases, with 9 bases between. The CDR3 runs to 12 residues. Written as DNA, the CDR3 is TGTGCCAGCGAACTAAGTTACAATGAGCAGTTCTTC. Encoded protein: CASELSYNEQFF.

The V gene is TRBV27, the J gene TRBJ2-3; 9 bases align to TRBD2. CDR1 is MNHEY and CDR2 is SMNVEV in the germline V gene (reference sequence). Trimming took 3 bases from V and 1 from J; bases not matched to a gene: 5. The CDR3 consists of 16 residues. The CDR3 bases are TGTGCCAGCAGTTTCACATCTAGCGGGGGCACAGATACGCAGTATTTT. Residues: CASSFTSSGGTDTQYF.

The CDR3 DNA reads as TGTGCCAGTACGGGACAGGGCTTCGCAACTAATGAAAAACTGTTTTTT. Amino acid sequence: CASTGQGFATNEKLFF. This chain joins TRBV19 and TRBJ1-4; 9 nucleotides align to TRBD1. The CDR3 extends over 16 amino acids. Germline V CDR1 and CDR2: LNHDA, SQIVND (reference sequence). V shed 7 bases, J shed 0 bases, and the junction held 6 bases outside the gene matches.

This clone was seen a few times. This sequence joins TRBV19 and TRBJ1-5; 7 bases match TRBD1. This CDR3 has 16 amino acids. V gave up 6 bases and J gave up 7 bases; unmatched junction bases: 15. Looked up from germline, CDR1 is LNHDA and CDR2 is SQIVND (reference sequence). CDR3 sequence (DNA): TGTGCCAGTAGACCAATGACAGGGAGGAGCGGGCAGCCCCAGCATTTT. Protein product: CASRPMTGRSGQPQHF.

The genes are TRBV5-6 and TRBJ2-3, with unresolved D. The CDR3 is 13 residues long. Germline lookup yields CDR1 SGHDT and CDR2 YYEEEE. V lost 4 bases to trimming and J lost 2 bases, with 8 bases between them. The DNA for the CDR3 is TGTGCCAGCAGCCACGACCACACAGATACGCAGTATTTT. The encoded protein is CASSHDHTDTQYF.

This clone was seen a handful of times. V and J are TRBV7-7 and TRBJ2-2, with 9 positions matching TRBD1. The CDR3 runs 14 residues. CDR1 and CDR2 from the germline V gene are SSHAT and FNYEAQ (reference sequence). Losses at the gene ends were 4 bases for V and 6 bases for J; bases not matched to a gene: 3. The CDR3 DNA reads TGTGCCAGCAGCTCTAGACAGGGGGCCGGGGAGCTGTTTTTT. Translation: CASSSRQGAGELFF.

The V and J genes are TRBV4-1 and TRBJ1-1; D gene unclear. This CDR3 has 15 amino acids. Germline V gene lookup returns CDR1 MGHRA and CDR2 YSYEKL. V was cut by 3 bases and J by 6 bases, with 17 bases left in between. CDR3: CASSQDNRVVAEAFF. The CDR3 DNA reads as TGCGCCAGCAGCCAGGATAATAGGGTAGTGGCTGAAGCTTTCTTT.

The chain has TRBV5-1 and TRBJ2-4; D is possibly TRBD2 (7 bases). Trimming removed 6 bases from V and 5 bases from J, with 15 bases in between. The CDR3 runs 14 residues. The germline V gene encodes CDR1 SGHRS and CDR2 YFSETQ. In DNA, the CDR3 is TGCGCCAGCACCCTGGGGGGGGCGGAAAACATTCAGTACTTC. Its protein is CASTLGGAENIQYF.

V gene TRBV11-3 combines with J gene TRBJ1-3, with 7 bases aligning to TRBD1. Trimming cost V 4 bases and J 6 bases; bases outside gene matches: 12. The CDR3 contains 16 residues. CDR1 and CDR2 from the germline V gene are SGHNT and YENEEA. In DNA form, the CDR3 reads TGTGCCAGCAGCTCTCGTATCGCAGGGGGTGAAAACACCATATATTTT. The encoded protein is CASSSRIAGGENTIYF.

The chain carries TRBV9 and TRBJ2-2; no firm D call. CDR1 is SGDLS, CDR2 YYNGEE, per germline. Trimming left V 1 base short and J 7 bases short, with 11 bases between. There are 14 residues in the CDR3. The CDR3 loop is CASSVFPERGELFF. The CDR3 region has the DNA TGTGCCAGCAGCGTATTTCCAGAGCGCGGGGAGCTGTTTTTT.

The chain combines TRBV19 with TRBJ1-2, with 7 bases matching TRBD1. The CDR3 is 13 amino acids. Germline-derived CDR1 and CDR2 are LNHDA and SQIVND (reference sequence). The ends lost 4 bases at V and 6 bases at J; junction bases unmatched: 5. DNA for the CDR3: TGTGCCAGTAGTAGGGGGACAGAGGATGGCTACACCTTC. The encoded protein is CASSRGTEDGYTF.

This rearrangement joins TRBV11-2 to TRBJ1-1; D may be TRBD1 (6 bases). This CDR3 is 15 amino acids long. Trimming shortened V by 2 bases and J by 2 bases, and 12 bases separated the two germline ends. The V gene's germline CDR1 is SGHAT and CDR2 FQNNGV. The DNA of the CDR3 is TGTGCCAGCAGCTTAATGACAGGATTTAACACTGAAGCTTTCTTT. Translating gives CASSLMTGFNTEAFF.

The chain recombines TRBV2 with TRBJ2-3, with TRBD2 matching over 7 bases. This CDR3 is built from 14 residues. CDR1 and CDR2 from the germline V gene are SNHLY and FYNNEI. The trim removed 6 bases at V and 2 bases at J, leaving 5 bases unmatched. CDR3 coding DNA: TGTGCCAGCAGCCCCCTAGCGGTCACAGATACGCAGTATTTT. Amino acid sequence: CASSPLAVTDTQYF.

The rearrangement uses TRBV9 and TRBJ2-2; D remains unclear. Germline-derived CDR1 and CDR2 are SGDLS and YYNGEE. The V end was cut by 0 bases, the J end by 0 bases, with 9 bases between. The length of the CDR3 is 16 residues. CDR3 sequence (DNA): TGTGCCAGCAGCGTAGATGTGGCCCCGAACACCGGGGAGCTGTTTTTT. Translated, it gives CASSVDVAPNTGELFF. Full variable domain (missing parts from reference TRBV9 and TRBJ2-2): DSGVTQTPKHLITATGQRVTLRCSPRSGDLSVYWYQQSLDQGLQFLIQYYNGEERAKGNILERFSAQQFPDLHSELNLSSLELGDSALYFCASSVDVAPNTGELFFGEGSRLTVL.

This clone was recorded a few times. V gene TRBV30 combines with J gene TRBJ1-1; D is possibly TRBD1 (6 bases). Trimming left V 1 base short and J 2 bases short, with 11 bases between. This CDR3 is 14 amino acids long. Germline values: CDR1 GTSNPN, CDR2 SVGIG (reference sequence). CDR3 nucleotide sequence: TGTGCCTGGAGTGCTCCGGGACACAACACTGAAGCTTTCTTT. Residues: CAWSAPGHNTEAFF. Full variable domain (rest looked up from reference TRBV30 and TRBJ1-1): SQTIHQWPATLVQPVGSPLSLECTVEGTSNPNLYWYRQAAGRGLQLLFYSVGIGQISSEVPQNLSASRPQDRQFILSSKKLLLSDSGFYLCAWSAPGHNTEAFFGQGTRLTVV.

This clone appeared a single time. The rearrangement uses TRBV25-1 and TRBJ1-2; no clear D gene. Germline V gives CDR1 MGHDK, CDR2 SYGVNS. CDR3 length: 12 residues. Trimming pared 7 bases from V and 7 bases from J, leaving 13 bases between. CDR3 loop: CASKEGRGGYTF. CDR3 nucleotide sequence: TGTGCCAGCAAGGAAGGGCGGGGTGGCTACACCTTC.

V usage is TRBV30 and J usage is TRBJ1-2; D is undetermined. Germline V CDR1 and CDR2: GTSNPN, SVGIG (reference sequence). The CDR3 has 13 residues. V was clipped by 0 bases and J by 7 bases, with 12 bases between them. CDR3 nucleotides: TGTGCCTGGAGTGTACTAACTGTTGGTGGCTACACCTTC. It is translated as CAWSVLTVGGYTF.

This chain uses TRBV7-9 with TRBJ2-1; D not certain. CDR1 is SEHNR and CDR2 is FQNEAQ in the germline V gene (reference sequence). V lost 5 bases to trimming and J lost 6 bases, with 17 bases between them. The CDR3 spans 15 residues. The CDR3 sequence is CASSNGSPTPNEQFF. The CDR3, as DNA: TGTGCCAGCAGCAATGGGTCCCCCACCCCCAATGAGCAGTTCTTC.

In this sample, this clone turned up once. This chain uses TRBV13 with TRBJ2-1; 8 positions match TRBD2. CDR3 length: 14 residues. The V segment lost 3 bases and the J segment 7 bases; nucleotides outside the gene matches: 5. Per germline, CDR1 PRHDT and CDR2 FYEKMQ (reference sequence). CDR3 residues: CASSLPGGPNEQFF. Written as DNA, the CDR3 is TGTGCCAGCAGCTTGCCGGGAGGGCCTAATGAGCAGTTCTTC.

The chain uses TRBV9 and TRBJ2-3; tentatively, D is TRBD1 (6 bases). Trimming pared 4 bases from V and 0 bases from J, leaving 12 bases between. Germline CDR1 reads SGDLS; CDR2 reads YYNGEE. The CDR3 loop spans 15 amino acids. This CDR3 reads CASSSWTESTDTQYF. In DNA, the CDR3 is TGTGCCAGCAGCTCGTGGACAGAAAGCACAGATACGCAGTATTTT.

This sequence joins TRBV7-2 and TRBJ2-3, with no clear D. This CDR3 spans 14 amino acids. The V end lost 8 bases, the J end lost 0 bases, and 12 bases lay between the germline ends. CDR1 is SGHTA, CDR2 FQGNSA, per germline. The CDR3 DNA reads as TGTGCCAGCGGGGTAGTAACTAGCACAGATACGCAGTATTTT. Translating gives CASGVVTSTDTQYF. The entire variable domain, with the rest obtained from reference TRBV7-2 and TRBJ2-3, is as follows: GAGVSQSPSNKVTEKGKDVELRCDPISGHTALYWYRQSLGQGLEFLIYFQGNSAPDKSGLPSDRFSAERTGGSVSTLTIQRTQQEDSAVYLCASGVVTSTDTQYFGPGTRLTVL.

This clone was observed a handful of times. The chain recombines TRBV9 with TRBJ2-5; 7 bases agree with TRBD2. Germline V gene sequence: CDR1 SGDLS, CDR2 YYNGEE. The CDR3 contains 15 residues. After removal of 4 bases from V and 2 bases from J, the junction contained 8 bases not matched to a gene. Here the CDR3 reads CASSPDGTTQETQYF. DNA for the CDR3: TGTGCCAGCAGCCCTGACGGGACTACTCAAGAGACCCAGTACTTC.